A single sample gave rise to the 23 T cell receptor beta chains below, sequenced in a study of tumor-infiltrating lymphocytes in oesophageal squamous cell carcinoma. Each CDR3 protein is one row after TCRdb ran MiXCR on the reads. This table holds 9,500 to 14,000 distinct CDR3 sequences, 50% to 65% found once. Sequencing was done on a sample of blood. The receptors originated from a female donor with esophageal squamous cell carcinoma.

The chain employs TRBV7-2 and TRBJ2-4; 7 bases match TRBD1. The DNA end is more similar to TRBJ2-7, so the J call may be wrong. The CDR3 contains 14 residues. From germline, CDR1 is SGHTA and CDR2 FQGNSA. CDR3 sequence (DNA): TGTGCCAGCAGCTTAGAACAGGGGCCCTACGAGCAGTACTTC. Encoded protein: CASSLEQGPYEQYF.

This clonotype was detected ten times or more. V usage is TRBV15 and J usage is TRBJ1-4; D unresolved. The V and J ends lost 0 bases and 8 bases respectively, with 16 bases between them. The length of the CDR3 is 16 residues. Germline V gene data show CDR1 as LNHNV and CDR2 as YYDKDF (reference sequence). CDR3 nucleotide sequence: TGTGCCACCAGCAGAGATGTTGGGCAGGTGGGCGAAAAACTGTTTTTT. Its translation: CATSRDVGQVGEKLFF. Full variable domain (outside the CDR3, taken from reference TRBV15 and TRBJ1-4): DAMVIQNPRYQVTQFGKPVTLSCSQTLNHNVMYWYQQKSSQAPKLLFHYYDKDFNNEADTPDNFQSRRPNTSFCFLDIRSPGLGDTAMYLCATSRDVGQVGEKLFFGSGTQLSVL.

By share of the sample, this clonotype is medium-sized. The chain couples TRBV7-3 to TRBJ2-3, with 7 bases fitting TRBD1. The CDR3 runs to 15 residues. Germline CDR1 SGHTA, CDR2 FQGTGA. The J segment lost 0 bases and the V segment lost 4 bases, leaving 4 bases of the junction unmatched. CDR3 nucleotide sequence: TGTGCCAGCAGCTACGACAGGGAGAGCACAGATACGCAGTATTTT. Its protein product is CASSYDRESTDTQYF.

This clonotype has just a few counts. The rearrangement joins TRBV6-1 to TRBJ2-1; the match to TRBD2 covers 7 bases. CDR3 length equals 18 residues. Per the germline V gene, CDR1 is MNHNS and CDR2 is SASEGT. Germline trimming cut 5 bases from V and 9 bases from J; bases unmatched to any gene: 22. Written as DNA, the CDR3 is TGTGCCAGCAGTTACCCCAGAGGGGTGAGCGGGGAGGGTTCTGAGCAGTTCTTC. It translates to CASSYPRGVSGEGSEQFF.

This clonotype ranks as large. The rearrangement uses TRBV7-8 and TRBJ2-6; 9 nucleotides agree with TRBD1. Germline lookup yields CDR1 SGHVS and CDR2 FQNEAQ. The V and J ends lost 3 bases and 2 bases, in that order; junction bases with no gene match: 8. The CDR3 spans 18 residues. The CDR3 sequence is CASSFFGDRVPGANVLTF. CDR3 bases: TGTGCCAGCAGCTTCTTCGGGGACAGGGTCCCTGGGGCCAACGTCCTGACTTTC.

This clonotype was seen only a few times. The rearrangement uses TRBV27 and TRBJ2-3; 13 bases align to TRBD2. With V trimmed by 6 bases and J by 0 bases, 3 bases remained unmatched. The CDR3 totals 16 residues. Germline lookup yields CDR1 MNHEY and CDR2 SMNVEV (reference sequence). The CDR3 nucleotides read TGTGCCAGCAGAACTAGCGGGAGGGCTAGCACAGATACGCAGTATTTT. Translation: CASRTSGRASTDTQYF.

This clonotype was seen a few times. The CDR3 DNA sequence: TGTGCCAGCAGTTACTCAGGGGGCCGCGCCACAGATACGCAGTATTTT. Translation gives CASSYSGGRATDTQYF. This chain connects TRBV6-6 to TRBJ2-3; 7 bases agree with TRBD1. This CDR3 is 16 amino acids long. CDR1 is MNHNY and CDR2 is SVGAGI in the germline V gene (reference sequence). J was trimmed by 2 bases and V by 0 bases; bases with no gene match: 5.

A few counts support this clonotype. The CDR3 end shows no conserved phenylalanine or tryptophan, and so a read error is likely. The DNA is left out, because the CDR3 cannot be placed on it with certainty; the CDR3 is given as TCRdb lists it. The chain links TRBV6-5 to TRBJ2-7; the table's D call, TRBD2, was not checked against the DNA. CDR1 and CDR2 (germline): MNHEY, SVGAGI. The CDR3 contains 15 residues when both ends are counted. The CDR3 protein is CASSYGVDYGYTFGS.

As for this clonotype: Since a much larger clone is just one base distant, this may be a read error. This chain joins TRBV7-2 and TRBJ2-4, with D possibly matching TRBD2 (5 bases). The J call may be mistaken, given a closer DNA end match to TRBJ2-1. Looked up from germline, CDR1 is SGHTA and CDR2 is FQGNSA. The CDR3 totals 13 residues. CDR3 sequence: CASSPTRAYEQFF. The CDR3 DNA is TGTGCCAGCAGCCCAACGAGGGCCTACGAGCAGTTCTTC.

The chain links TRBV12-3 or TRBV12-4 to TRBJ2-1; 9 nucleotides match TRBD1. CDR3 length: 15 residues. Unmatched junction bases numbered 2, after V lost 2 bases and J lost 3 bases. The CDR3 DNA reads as TGTGCCAGCAGTTTATCGGGACAGGGCTACAATGAGCAGTTCTTC. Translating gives CASSLSGQGYNEQFF.

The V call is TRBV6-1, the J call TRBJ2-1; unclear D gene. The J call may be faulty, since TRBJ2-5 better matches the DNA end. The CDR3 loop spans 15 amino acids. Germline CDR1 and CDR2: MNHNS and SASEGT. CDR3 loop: CASSGTGGRKETQYF. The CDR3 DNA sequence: TGTGCCAGCAGTGGGACGGGTGGACGGAAAGAGACCCAGTACTTC.

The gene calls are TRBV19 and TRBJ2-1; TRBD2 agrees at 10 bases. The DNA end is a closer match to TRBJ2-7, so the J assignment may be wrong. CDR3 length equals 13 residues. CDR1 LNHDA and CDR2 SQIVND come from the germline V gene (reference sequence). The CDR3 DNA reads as TGTGCCAGTAGCGCTAGCGGGAGTTACGAGCAGTACTTC. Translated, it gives CASSASGSYEQYF.

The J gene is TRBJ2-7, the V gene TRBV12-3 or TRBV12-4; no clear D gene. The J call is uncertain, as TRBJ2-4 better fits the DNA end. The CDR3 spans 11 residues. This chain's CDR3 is CASTIRNIQYF. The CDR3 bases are TGTGCCAGCACCATAAGGAACATTCAGTACTTC.

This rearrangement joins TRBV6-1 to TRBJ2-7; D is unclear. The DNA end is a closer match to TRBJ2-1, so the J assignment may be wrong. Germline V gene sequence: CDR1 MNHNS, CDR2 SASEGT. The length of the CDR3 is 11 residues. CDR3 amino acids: CASSEDNEQFF. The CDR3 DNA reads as TGTGCCAGCAGTGAAGACAATGAGCAGTTCTTC.

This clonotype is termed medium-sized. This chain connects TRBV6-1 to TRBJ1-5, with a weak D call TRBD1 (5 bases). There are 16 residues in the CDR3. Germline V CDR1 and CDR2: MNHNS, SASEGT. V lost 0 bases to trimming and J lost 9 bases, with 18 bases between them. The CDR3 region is CASSEAWGRGRWPQHF. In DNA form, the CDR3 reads TGTGCCAGCAGTGAAGCATGGGGGAGGGGCCGGTGGCCCCAGCATTTT.

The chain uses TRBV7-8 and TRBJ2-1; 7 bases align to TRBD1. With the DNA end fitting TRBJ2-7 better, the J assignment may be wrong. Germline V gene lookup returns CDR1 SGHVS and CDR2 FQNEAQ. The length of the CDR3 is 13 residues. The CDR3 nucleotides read TGTGCCAGCAGCTTAGGAAGGGACAGAAAACAGTACTTC. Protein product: CASSLGRDRKQYF.

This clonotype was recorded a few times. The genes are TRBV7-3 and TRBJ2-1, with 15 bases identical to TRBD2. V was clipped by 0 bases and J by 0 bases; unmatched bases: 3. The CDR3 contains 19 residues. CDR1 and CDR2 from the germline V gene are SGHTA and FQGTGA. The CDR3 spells CASSLTGTSGRYSYNEQFF. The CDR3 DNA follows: TGTGCCAGCAGCTTAACCGGGACTAGCGGGAGGTACTCCTACAATGAGCAGTTCTTC.

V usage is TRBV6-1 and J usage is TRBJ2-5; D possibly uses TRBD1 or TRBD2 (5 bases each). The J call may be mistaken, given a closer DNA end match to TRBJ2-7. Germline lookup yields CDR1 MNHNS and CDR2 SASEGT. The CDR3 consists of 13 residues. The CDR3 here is CASRKRDGYEQYF. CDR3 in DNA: TGTGCCAGCAGAAAACGGGACGGCTACGAGCAGTACTTC.

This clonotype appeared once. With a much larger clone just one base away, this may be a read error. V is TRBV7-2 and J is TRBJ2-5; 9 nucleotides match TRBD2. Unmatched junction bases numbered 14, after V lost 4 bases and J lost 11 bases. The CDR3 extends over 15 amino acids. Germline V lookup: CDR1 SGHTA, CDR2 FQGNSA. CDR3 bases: TGTGCCAGCAGCTCCGTAGCGGGGGATTACAATGAGCAGTACTTC. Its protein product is CASSSVAGDYNEQYF.

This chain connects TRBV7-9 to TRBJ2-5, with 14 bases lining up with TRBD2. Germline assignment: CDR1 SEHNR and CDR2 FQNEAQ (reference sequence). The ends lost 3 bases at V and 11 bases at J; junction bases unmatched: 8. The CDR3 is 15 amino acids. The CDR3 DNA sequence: TGTGCCAGCAGCTTCGGACTAGCGGGAGGAAAGGAGCAGTACTTC. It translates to CASSFGLAGGKEQYF.

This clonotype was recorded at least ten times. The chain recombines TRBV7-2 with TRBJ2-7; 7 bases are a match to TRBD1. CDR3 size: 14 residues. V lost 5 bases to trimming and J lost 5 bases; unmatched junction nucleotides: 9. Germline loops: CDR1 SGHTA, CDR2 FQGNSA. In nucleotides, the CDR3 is TGTGCCAGCAGCCGGGACAGAATTTCCGACGAGCAGTACTTC. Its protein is CASSRDRISDEQYF.

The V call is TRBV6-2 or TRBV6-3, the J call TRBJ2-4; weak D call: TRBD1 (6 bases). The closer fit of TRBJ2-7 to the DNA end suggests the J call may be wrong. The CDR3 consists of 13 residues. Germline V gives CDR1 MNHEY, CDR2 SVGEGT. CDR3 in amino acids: CASSKGVSYEQYF. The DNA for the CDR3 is TGTGCCAGCAGCAAGGGGGTCTCCTACGAGCAGTACTTC.

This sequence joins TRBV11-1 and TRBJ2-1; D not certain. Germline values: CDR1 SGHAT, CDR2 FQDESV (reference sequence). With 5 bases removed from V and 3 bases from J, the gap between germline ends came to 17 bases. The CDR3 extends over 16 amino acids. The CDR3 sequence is CASSKSGRFLYNEQFF. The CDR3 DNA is TGTGCCAGCAGCAAAAGTGGGCGGTTTCTCTACAATGAGCAGTTCTTC. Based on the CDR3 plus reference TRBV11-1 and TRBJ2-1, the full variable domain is EAEVAQSPRYKITEKSQAVAFWCDPISGHATLYWYRQILGQGPELLVQFQDESVVDDSQLPKDRFSAERLKGVDSTLKIQPAELGDSAMYLCASSKSGRFLYNEQFFGPGTRLTVL.